This T cell receptor beta chain was captured by sequencing in a study of OX40 agonist ivuxolimab in advanced cancers. Study-level information: The dose-escalation cohort had hepatocellular carcinoma, melanoma, renal cell or head and neck cancer.

Only in-frame clones appear in the TCRdb table, and some are missing; sequencing was by immunoSEQ multiplex PCR. Among tens of thousands of clones listed, 80% to 90% were seen once. The CDR3 is 14 amino acids. The germline gives CDR1 LNHDA, CDR2 SQIVND (reference sequence). Deletions cut 8 bases from V and 9 bases from J, with 21 bases between. Autoimmune disease history or systemic immunosuppression barred patients. Concerning this clone: Its specificity is unknown.

Study-level results: CD8+ T cells were the subset that, on average, had more expanded clones than CD4+.

V and J are TRBV19 and TRBJ2-3; D gene unclear. The source of this sequence is an adult with an advanced solid tumor such as melanoma, head and neck, liver or kidney cancer. The source material was CD4+ or CD8+ T cells sorted from blood, sampled in a trial of the OX40 agonist ivuxolimab. The CDR3 nucleotides are TGTGCCAGTGGACCAAGAACCCCCGGTTGGACGCAGTATTTT. Protein product: CASGPRTPGWTQYF.